The 20 T cell receptor beta chains below all came from one sample that was sequenced in a study of T cell responses to AZD1222 COVID-19 vaccine. Method: immunoSEQ multiplex PCR; TCRdb's copy keeps in-frame clones and lacks some. The profile covers 100,000 to 150,000 clones, with 90% appearing a single time and about 7.1% taken by the ten largest. The sample in question was peripheral blood, obtained on day 0 of AZD1222 vaccination. These receptors all come from an adult in good health.

The chain is built from TRBV5-1 and TRBJ2-2; D is undetermined. Between the trimmed V and J ends, which lost 2 bases and 6 bases, there was a span of 5 bases. This CDR3 has 12 residues. Looked up from germline, CDR1 is SGHRS and CDR2 is YFSETQ. CDR3 in DNA: TGCGCCAGCAGCTTAACGTCCGGGGAGCTGTTTTTT. It yields the protein CASSLTSGELFF.

The chain uses TRBV7-9 and TRBJ2-7; D unclear. The CDR3 extends over 13 amino acids. In germline, CDR1 is SEHNR, CDR2 FQNEAQ (reference sequence). With 1 base removed from V and 7 bases from J, the gap between germline ends came to 11 bases. CDR3 sequence: CASSLVLSEEQYF. CDR3 nucleotide sequence: TGTGCCAGCAGCTTAGTACTGAGTGAAGAGCAGTACTTC.

V is TRBV15 and J is TRBJ2-7; D is possibly TRBD1 (6 bases). Per the germline V gene, CDR1 is LNHNV and CDR2 is YYDKDF (reference sequence). Deletions cut 5 bases from V and 0 bases from J, with 11 bases between. This CDR3 has 14 amino acids. This CDR3 reads CATSDYRDSYEQYF. The CDR3 DNA reads TGTGCCACCAGCGACTACAGGGACTCCTACGAGCAGTACTTC.

Points on this clone: One end of the junction is discordant with germline, which a read error may explain. In nucleotides, the CDR3 is TGTGCCAGCAACCTGGACGGGGCTAACGAAAAACTGTTTTTT. Translation gives CASNLDGANEKLFF. The V and J genes are TRBV7-9 and TRBJ1-4, with TRBD1 as a possible D gene (5 bases). The CDR3 runs to 14 residues. Per the germline V gene, CDR1 is SEHNR and CDR2 is FQNEAQ (reference sequence).

The rearrangement joins TRBV29-1 to TRBJ1-2, with 8 bases identical to TRBD1. The V gene's germline CDR1 is SQVTM and CDR2 ANQGSEA. J gave up 3 bases and V 3 bases, and 3 bases lay outside the gene matches. The CDR3 spans 13 residues. CDR3 region: CSVDPQGDYGYTF. In DNA form, the CDR3 reads TGCAGCGTTGATCCACAGGGGGACTATGGCTACACCTTC. Supplemented by reference TRBV29-1 and TRBJ1-2, the full variable domain reads SAVISQKPSRDICQRGTSLTIQCQVDSQVTMMFWYRQQPGQSLTLIATANQGSEATYESGFVIDKFPISRPNLTFSTLTVSNMSPEDSSIYLCSVDPQGDYGYTFGSGTRLTVV.

This clone was seen once. The V and J genes are TRBV6-5 and TRBJ2-1; D is perhaps TRBD2 (7 bases). Germline CDR1 is MNHEY and CDR2 is SVGAGI. V shed 2 bases and J shed 4 bases, with 12 bases lying between them. This CDR3 has 15 amino acids. As DNA, the CDR3 is TGTGCCAGCAGTTACGCGGGGGCCCCTTACAATGAGCAGTTCTTC. Its protein is CASSYAGAPYNEQFF.

The chain uses TRBV18 and TRBJ2-7; D is possibly TRBD2 (6 bases). Germline assignment: CDR1 KGHSH and CDR2 LQKENI. The CDR3 contains 18 residues. Trimming took 1 base from V and 3 from J, leaving 22 bases between them. The CDR3 protein is CASSPRNLWRGNHYEQYF. The CDR3 DNA reads as TGTGCCAGCTCACCACGGAACCTCTGGCGGGGTAACCACTACGAGCAGTACTTC.

The V and J genes are TRBV20-1 and TRBJ1-2; the D is unclear. V lost 3 bases, J lost 7 bases, and 15 bases lay in between. Germline V gives CDR1 DFQATT, CDR2 SNEGSKA (reference sequence). The CDR3 runs 13 residues. CDR3 coding DNA: TGCAGTGCTAGTAAAGGACGGCTCGGTGGCTACACCTTC. It is translated as CSASKGRLGGYTF.

V and J are TRBV11-2 and TRBJ2-7, with unresolved D. The CDR3 length is 10 residues. The V and J ends lost 2 bases and 4 bases respectively, with 0 bases between them. Germline CDR1 reads SGHAT; CDR2 reads FQNNGV. The CDR3 nucleotides are TGTGCCAGCAGCTTATACGAGCAGTACTTC. Translating it yields CASSLYEQYF.

The rearrangement joins TRBV10-3 to TRBJ1-5; unclear D gene. The CDR3 runs 14 residues. The V gene lost 4 bases and the J gene lost 0 bases, with 7 bases spanning the gap. From germline, CDR1 is ENHRY and CDR2 SYGVKD. CDR3 nucleotides: TGTGCCATCAGTGGACTCAATAGCAATCAGCCCCAGCATTTT. This sequence encodes CAISGLNSNQPQHF.

The chain employs TRBV7-9 and TRBJ2-7; 9 nucleotides align to TRBD2. The V gene's germline CDR1 is SEHNR and CDR2 FQNEAQ (reference sequence). Trimming removed 3 bases from V and 5 bases from J; junction bases left unmatched: 8. CDR3 length equals 15 residues. CDR3 amino acids: CASSFPGLASHEQYF. The CDR3 nucleotides are TGTGCCAGCAGCTTCCCTGGACTAGCGTCTCACGAGCAGTACTTC.

This clone occurred a few times. The V and J genes are TRBV7-9 and TRBJ1-2, with 10 bases lining up with TRBD1. With V trimmed by 5 bases and J by 10 bases, 4 bases remained unmatched. This CDR3 contains 12 residues. The germline V gene has CDR1 SEHNR and CDR2 FQNEAQ (reference sequence). CDR3 residues: CASSIGTGDYTF. As DNA, the CDR3 is TGTGCCAGCAGCATAGGGACAGGGGACTACACCTTC.

The rearrangement links TRBV6-6 to TRBJ1-1; D is perhaps TRBD1 (6 bases). V was shortened by 7 bases and J by 1 base, with 13 bases between the two germline ends. Germline V gene lookup returns CDR1 MNHNY and CDR2 SVGAGI (reference sequence). This CDR3 is 14 amino acids long. CDR3 sequence (DNA): TGTGCCAGCATGCAAGGGGGGGGGAACACTGAAGCTTTCTTT. Translation gives CASMQGGGNTEAFF.

This clone was seen a few times. CDR3 DNA sequence: TGTGCCAGCAGTGTACAGGGCGGGGACGTCCTGACTTTC. Amino acids: CASSVQGGDVLTF. The chain carries TRBV2 and TRBJ2-6; D possibly uses TRBD1 or TRBD2 (6 bases each). The CDR3 has 13 residues. With 4 bases removed from V and 11 bases from J, the gap between germline ends came to 12 bases. Germline V gene sequence: CDR1 SNHLY, CDR2 FYNNEI.

CDR3 sequence reads: CASSPRRANYQPQHF. CDR3 in DNA: TGTGCCAGCAGCCCCCGGAGGGCCAATTATCAGCCCCAGCATTTT. The genes are TRBV7-2 and TRBJ1-5; no reliable D call. Trimming stripped 5 bases from V and 5 bases from J, with 16 bases between. The CDR3 runs to 15 residues. The germline gives CDR1 SGHTA, CDR2 FQGNSA.

This chain uses TRBV25-1 with TRBJ2-5; 7 nucleotides align to TRBD2. The germline V gene has CDR1 MGHDK and CDR2 SYGVNS. CDR3 size: 15 residues. Germline trimming cut 2 bases from V and 5 bases from J; bases unmatched to any gene: 8. The CDR3 is CASSEGKGRVETQYF. Written as DNA, the CDR3 is TGTGCCAGCAGTGAAGGAAAGGGGAGGGTGGAGACCCAGTACTTC.

The chain couples TRBV10-3 to TRBJ2-5; no reliable D call. The ends were cut back, 0 bases at V and 5 bases at J, with 4 bases in the middle. The CDR3 spans 12 residues. Germline V gene sequence: CDR1 ENHRY, CDR2 SYGVKD. The CDR3 is CAISESLETQYF. The CDR3 DNA is TGTGCCATCAGTGAGTCGTTGGAGACCCAGTACTTC.

V usage is TRBV5-1 and J usage is TRBJ1-2; D gene ambiguous. CDR1 and CDR2 from the germline V gene are SGHRS and YFSETQ. V lost 4 bases and J 14 bases, leaving 15 bases between the germline ends. The CDR3 is 11 residues long. CDR3 nucleotide sequence: TGCGCCAGCAGCGGGGAGGCAGGAAAAACCTTC. Protein sequence: CASSGEAGKTF.

The gene calls are TRBV2 and TRBJ1-6, with D perhaps TRBD1 (5 bases). V was pared by 0 bases and J by 9 bases, with 18 bases between. The germline CDR1 and CDR2 sequences are SNHLY and FYNNEI. The CDR3 loop spans 17 amino acids. CDR3 protein: CASSEAYRGESLSPLHF. The CDR3 coding sequence is TGTGCCAGCAGTGAAGCTTATAGGGGCGAGTCGCTTTCACCCCTCCACTTT. Based on the CDR3 plus reference TRBV2 and TRBJ1-6, the full variable domain is EPEVTQTPSHQVTQMGQEVILRCVPISNHLYFYWYRQILGQKVEFLVSFYNNEISEKSEIFDDQFSVERPDGSNFTLKIRSTKLEDSAMYFCASSEAYRGESLSPLHFGNGTRLTVT.

The genes are TRBV27 and TRBJ1-4, with 9 bases fitting TRBD1. The CDR3 has 17 residues. Germline values: CDR1 MNHEY, CDR2 SMNVEV (reference sequence). J gave up 7 bases and V 11 bases, and 20 bases lay outside the gene matches. The CDR3 DNA sequence: TGTGCCCCAAACCCGGGACAGGGCCCTCTGAAGGGTGAAAAACTGTTTTTT. It encodes CAPNPGQGPLKGEKLFF.